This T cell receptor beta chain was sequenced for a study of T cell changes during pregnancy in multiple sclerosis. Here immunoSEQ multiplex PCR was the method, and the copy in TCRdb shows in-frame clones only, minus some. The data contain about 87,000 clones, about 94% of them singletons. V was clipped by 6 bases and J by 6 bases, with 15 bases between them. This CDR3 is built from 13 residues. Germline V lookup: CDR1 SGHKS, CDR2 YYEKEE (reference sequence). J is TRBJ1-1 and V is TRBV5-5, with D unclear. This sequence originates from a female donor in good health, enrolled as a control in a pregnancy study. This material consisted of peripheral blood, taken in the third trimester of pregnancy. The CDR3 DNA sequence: TGTGCCAGCAATCCCACTCGGGTGGCTGAAGCTTTCTTT. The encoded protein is CASNPTRVAEAFF.